Here is one T cell receptor (beta chain) with its context. Its antigen is unknown. The data stem from a study of tumor-infiltrating lymphocytes in localized non-small cell lung cancer. Study-wide findings and caveats: Different pieces of the same tissue were used for each assay. Available tissue quantity limited TCR sequencing to a patient subset.

Trimming left V 4 bases short and J 5 bases short, with 30 bases between. The length of the CDR3 is 19 residues. The germline V gene encodes CDR1 MGHRA and CDR2 YSYEKL. Assay: immunoSEQ multiplex PCR; the TCRdb copy retains only in-frame clones and omits some. The table shows about 16,000 clones, with approximately 68% occurring only once. The sequence was collected from a human donor with non-small cell lung cancer. The gene calls are TRBV4-1 and TRBJ2-7, with TRBD1 as a possible D gene (5 bases). Input material: lung tumor tissue. The CDR3, as DNA: TGCGCCAGCAGCCCCTATGCCCCCTCACAGGTTACGACCGTCCACGAGCAGTACTTC. Its protein product is CASSPYAPSQVTTVHEQYF.